This T cell receptor (beta chain) was documented in a study of T cell clonality in common variable immunodeficiency. This clone was observed at least ten times. The CDR3 goes on 3 residues after the read ends, and that part is filled in from the germline J gene. Assay: immunoSEQ multiplex PCR; the TCRdb copy retains only in-frame clones and omits some. The sample holds 30,000 to 40,000 clones, and no clone turns up only once. After removal of 1 base from V and 4 bases from J, the junction contained 9 bases not matched to a gene. Looked up from germline, CDR1 is DFQATT and CDR2 is SNEGSKA (reference sequence). The CDR3 extends over 16 amino acids.

The clonotype originates from a person between 18 and 70 years old in good health. The chain employs TRBV20-1 and TRBJ2-1, with 8 bases lining up with TRBD1. Material: peripheral blood mononuclear cells. Here the CDR3 reads CSARVPLQGAYNEQFF. The sequenced CDR3 bases are TGCAGTGCTAGAGTCCCCCTGCAGGGGGCATACAATGAG.